This note documents a single T cell receptor beta chain sequence. Clones were read by immunoSEQ multiplex PCR, and TCRdb kept only the in-frame ones, dropping some. The sample includes about 130,000 clones, 93% of them seen just once. The source of the sample is a study of T cell responses to AZD1222 COVID-19 vaccine. The sample in question was peripheral blood, obtained on day 0 of AZD1222 vaccination. The receptor comes from an adult in good health.

CDR3 sequence (DNA): TGTGCCAGCAGCTTAATAAGCGACAGCACAGATACGCAGTATTTT. Its protein is CASSLISDSTDTQYF. V gene TRBV7-3 combines with J gene TRBJ2-3; D not certain. Per the germline V gene, CDR1 is SGHTA and CDR2 is FQGTGA. The CDR3 has 15 residues. The V end lost 1 base, the J end lost 0 bases, and 8 bases lay between the germline ends.